This T cell receptor beta chain was found in a study of T cells in Graves' hyperthyroidism and ophthalmopathy. For the study at large: Before any treatment, at initial diagnosis, peripheral blood was collected. Study outcomes and limitations: Blood shared most expanded thyroid clonotypes above 0.001.

Turning to this clonotype: Its antigen remains unidentified.

The CDR3 regions of TCR beta were amplified from RNA transcripts. The TCR CDR3 first-round RT-PCR relied on the HTBI primer set. TCRdb processed the multiplex PCR reads anew with MiXCR; each CDR3 protein has one entry. The repertoire includes about 350,000 distinct CDR3 sequences, about a sixth of them detected once, and around a third sits in the top ten. Trimming shortened V by 5 bases and J by 0 bases, and 11 bases separated the two germline ends. Germline CDR1 reads MNHEY; CDR2 reads SMNVEV (reference sequence). The CDR3 has 14 residues. The sample, blood from the first hyperthyroidism diagnosis, precedes any ophthalmopathy symptoms.

This receptor was obtained from a woman in her 30s with Graves' hyperthyroidism that later progressed to Graves' ophthalmopathy. The rearrangement joins TRBV27 to TRBJ2-7, with D perhaps assigned TRBD1 or TRBD2 (6 bases each). Sequencing was carried out using blood. CDR3 loop: CASSQGTASYEQYF. The CDR3 DNA follows: TGTGCCAGCAGTCAGGGGACTGCCTCCTACGAGCAGTACTTC.